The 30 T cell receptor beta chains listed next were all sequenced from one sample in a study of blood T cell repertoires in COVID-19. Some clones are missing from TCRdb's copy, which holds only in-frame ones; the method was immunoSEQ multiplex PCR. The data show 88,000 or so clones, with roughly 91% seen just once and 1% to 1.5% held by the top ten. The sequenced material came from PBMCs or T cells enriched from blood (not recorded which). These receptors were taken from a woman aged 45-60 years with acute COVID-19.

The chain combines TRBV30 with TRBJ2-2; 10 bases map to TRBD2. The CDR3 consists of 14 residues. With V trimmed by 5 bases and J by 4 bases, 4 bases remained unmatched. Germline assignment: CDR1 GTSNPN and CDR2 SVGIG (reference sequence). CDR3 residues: CAWVSGRSTGELFF. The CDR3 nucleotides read TGTGCCTGGGTTAGCGGGAGGAGCACCGGGGAGCTGTTTTTT. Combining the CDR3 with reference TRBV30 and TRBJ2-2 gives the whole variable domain SQTIHQWPATLVQPVGSPLSLECTVEGTSNPNLYWYRQAAGRGLQLLFYSVGIGQISSEVPQNLSASRPQDRQFILSSKKLLLSDSGFYLCAWVSGRSTGELFFGEGSRLTVL.

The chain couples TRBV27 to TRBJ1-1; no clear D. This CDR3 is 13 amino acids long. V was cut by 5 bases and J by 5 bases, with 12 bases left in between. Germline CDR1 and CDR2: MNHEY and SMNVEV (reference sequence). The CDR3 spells CASSPRLGTEAFF. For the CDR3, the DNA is TGTGCCAGCAGTCCCCGACTAGGGACTGAAGCTTTCTTT.

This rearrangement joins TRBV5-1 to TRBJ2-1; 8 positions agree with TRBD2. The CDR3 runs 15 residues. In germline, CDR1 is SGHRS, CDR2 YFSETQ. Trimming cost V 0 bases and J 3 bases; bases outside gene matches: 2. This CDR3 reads CASSLELADYNEQFF. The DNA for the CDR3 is TGCGCCAGCAGCTTGGAACTAGCGGACTACAATGAGCAGTTCTTC.

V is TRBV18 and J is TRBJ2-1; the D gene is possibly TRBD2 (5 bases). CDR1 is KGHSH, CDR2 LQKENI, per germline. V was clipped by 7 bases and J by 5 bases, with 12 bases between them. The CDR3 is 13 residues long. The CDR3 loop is CASCSGSNNEQFF. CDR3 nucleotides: TGTGCCAGCTGCTCGGGGAGTAACAATGAGCAGTTCTTC. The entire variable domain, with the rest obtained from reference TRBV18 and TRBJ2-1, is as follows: NAGVMQNPRHLVRRRGQEARLRCSPMKGHSHVYWYRQLPEEGLKFMVYLQKENIIDESGMPKERFSAEFPKEGPSILRIQQVVRGDSAAYFCASCSGSNNEQFFGPGTRLTVL.

The CDR3 protein is CATSRDPWSSYEQYF. In DNA, the CDR3 is TGTGCCACCAGCAGAGATCCTTGGAGCTCCTACGAGCAGTACTTC. V usage is TRBV15 and J usage is TRBJ2-7; D remains unclear. The CDR3 loop spans 15 amino acids. The germline V and J ends were trimmed by 0 bases and 0 bases, with 9 bases remaining between them. Germline values: CDR1 LNHNV, CDR2 YYDKDF (reference sequence).

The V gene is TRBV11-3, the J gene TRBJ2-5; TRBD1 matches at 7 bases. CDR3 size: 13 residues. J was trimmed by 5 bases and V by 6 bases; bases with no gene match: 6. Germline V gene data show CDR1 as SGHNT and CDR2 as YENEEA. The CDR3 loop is CASSSQGTETQYF. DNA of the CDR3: TGTGCCAGCAGTTCACAGGGGACGGAGACCCAGTACTTC.

As DNA, the CDR3 is TGTGCCAGCAGCTTAGGGACAGGGAGCGGGTTCTTTCTCAATGAAAAACTGTTTTTT. Translated: CASSLGTGSGFFLNEKLFF. The chain combines TRBV7-8 with TRBJ1-4; 8 nucleotides line up with TRBD1. CDR1 is SGHVS, CDR2 FQNEAQ, per germline. Trimming at V came to 1 base and at J to 5 bases, leaving 15 bases not matched to a gene. The CDR3 covers 19 residues.

The CDR3: CASSDNRAKAFF. In DNA, the CDR3 is TGTGCCAGCAGTGACAACAGGGCGAAAGCTTTCTTT. The chain combines TRBV6-1 with TRBJ1-1, with D possibly matching TRBD1 (6 bases). CDR3 length: 12 residues. Germline loops: CDR1 MNHNS, CDR2 SASEGT. With 3 bases removed from V and 9 bases from J, the gap between germline ends came to 11 bases.

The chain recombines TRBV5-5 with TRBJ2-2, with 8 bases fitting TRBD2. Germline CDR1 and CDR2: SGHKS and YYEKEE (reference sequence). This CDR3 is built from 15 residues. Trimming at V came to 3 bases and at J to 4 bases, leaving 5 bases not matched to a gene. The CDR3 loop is CASSYSGSSTGELFF. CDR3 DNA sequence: TGTGCCAGCAGCTACAGCGGGAGTAGCACCGGGGAGCTGTTTTTT.

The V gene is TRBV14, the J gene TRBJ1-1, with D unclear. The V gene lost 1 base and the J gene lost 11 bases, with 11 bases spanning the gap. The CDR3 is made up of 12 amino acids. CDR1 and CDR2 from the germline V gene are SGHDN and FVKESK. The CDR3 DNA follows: TGTGCCAGCAGCCAAGTGTCACGAGGGGCTTTCTTT. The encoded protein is CASSQVSRGAFF. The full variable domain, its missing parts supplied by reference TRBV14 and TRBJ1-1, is EAGVTQFPSHSVIEKGQTVTLRCDPISGHDNLYWYRRVMGKEIKFLLHFVKESKQDESGMPNNRFLAERTGGTYSTLKVQPAELEDSGVYFCASSQVSRGAFFGQGTRLTVV.

The CDR3 protein is CASSLAGTANYGYTF. The DNA for the CDR3 is TGCGCCAGCAGCTTGGCGGGGACAGCTAACTATGGCTACACCTTC. The chain employs TRBV5-1 and TRBJ1-2, with 7 bases matching TRBD1. This CDR3 has 15 amino acids. J gave up 0 bases and V 0 bases, and 2 bases lay outside the gene matches. Germline CDR1 and CDR2: SGHRS and YFSETQ.

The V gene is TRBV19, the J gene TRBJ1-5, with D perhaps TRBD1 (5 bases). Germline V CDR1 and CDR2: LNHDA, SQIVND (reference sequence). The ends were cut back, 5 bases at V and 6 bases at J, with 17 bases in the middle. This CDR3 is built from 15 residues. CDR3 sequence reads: CASSPPLGVSQPQHF. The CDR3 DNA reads TGTGCCAGTAGTCCCCCCCTAGGGGTATCTCAGCCCCAGCATTTT.

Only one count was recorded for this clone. CDR3 bases: TGTGCCAGCAGTCTTCGACTAGCGGGATCAAACACCGGGGAGCTGTTTTTT. Its protein product is CASSLRLAGSNTGELFF. The gene calls are TRBV2 and TRBJ2-2; 11 bases match TRBD2. Germline CDR1 and CDR2: SNHLY and FYNNEI. V lost 5 bases and J lost 2; bases outside the gene matches: 7. The CDR3 has 17 residues.

CDR3 nucleotides: TGTGCCAGCTCACCAGGGGACTACCGGCGCGGAAACACCATATATTTT. Protein sequence: CASSPGDYRRGNTIYF. The V call is TRBV18, the J call TRBJ1-3, with TRBD1 as a possible D gene (5 bases). Germline V gene lookup returns CDR1 KGHSH and CDR2 LQKENI. The CDR3 runs 16 residues. Trimming removed 2 bases from V and 4 bases from J, with 15 bases in between.

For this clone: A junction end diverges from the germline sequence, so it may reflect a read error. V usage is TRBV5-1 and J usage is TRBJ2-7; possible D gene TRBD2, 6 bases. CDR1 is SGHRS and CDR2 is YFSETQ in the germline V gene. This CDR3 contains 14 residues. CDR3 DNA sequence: TGCGCCAGCAGCTTGTGGAGGGAGCAAGGCGAGCAGCACTTC. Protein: CASSLWREQGEQHF. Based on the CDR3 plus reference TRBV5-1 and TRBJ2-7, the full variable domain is KAGVTQTPRYLIKTRGQQVTLSCSPISGHRSVSWYQQTPGQGLQFLFEYFSETQRNKGNFPGRFSGRQFSNSRSEMNVSTLELGDSALYLCASSLWREQGEQHFGPGTRLTVT.

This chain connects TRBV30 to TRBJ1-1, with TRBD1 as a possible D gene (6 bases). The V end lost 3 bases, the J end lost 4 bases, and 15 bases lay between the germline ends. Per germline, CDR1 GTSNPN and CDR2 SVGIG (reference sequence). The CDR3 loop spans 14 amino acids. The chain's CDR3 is CAWRGDNRGTEAFF. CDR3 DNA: TGTGCCTGGAGGGGGGACAATCGGGGCACTGAAGCTTTCTTT.

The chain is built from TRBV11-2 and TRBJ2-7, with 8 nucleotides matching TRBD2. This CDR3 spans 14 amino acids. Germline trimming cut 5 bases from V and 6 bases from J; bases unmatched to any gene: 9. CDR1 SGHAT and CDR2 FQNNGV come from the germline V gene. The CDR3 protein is CASSPIFGRAEQYF. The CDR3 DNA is TGTGCCAGCAGCCCGATTTTCGGGAGGGCCGAGCAGTACTTC.

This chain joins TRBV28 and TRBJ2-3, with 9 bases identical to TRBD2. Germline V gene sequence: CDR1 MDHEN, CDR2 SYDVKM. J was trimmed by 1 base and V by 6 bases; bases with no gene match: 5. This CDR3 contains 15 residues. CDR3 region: CASSEAGGGTDTQYF. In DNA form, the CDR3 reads TGTGCCAGCAGCGAGGCGGGAGGGGGCACAGATACGCAGTATTTT.

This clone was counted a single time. CDR3 loop: CSVLGVSNTGELFF. The CDR3 coding sequence is TGCAGCGTGCTGGGAGTTTCGAACACCGGGGAGCTGTTTTTT. The chain joins TRBV29-1 to TRBJ2-2; D possibly corresponds to TRBD2 (5 bases). This CDR3 has 14 amino acids. Germline CDR1 reads SQVTM; CDR2 reads ANQGSEA. Trimming took 6 bases from V and 0 from J, leaving 11 bases between them.

The CDR3 region has the DNA TGTGCCAGCAGGGGACAGGACTACCGGGTGGTGCACGAGCAGTACTTC. Its translation: CASRGQDYRVVHEQYF. J is TRBJ2-7 and V is TRBV27, with 8 bases matching TRBD1. Germline values: CDR1 MNHEY, CDR2 SMNVEV (reference sequence). Germline trimming cut 6 bases from V and 5 bases from J; bases unmatched to any gene: 15. The CDR3 sequence is 16 residues long.

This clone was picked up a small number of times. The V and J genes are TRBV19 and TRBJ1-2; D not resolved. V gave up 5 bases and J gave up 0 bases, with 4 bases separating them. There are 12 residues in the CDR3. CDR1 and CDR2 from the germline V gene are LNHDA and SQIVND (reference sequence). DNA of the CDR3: TGTGCCAGTAGTGAGTCTAACTATGGCTACACCTTC. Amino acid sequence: CASSESNYGYTF.

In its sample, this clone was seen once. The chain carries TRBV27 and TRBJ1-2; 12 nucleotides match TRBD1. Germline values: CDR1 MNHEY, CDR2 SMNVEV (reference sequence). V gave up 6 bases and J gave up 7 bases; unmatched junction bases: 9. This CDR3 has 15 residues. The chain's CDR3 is CASRPFRDRGLGYTF. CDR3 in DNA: TGTGCCAGCAGGCCCTTCCGGGACAGGGGGCTTGGCTACACCTTC.

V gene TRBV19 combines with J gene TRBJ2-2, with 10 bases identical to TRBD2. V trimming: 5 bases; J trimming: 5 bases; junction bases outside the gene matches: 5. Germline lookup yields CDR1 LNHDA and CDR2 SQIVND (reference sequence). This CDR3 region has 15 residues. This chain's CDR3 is CASSVSGRGTGELFF. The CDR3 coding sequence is TGTGCCAGTAGTGTAAGCGGGAGGGGAACCGGGGAGCTGTTTTTT.

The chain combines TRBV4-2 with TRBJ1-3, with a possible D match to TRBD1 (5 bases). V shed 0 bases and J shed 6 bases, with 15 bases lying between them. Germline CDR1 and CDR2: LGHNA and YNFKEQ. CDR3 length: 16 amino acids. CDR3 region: CASSQDTGQGQNTIYF. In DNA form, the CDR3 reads TGTGCCAGCAGCCAAGATACCGGGCAGGGCCAAAACACCATATATTTT.

The CDR3, as DNA: TGTGCCAGCAGCCCAGGCAATGAGCAGTTCTTC. This translates into CASSPGNEQFF. The chain carries TRBV11-3 and TRBJ2-1; D remains unclear. The CDR3 sequence is 11 residues long. The germline CDR1 and CDR2 sequences are SGHNT and YENEEA. Trimming stripped 5 bases from V and 6 bases from J, with 5 bases between.

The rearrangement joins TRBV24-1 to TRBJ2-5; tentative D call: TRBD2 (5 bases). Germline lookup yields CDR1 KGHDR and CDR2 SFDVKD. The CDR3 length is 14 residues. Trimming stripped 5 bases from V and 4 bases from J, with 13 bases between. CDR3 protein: CATSVGGSSETQYF. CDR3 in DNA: TGTGCCACCAGTGTCGGTGGGAGCTCAGAGACCCAGTACTTC.

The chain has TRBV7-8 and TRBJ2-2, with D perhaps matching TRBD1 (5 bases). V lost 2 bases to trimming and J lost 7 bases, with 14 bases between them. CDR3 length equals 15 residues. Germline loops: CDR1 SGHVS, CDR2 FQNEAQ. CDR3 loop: CASSLNAGYRGELFF. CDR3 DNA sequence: TGTGCCAGCAGCTTAAACGCAGGGTACCGCGGGGAGCTGTTTTTT.

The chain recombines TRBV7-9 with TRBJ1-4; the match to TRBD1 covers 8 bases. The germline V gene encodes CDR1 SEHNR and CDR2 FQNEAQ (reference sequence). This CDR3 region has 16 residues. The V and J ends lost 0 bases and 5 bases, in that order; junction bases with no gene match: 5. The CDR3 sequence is CASSLARTGFNEKLFF. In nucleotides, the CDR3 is TGTGCCAGCAGCTTAGCGAGGACAGGGTTCAATGAAAAACTGTTTTTT.

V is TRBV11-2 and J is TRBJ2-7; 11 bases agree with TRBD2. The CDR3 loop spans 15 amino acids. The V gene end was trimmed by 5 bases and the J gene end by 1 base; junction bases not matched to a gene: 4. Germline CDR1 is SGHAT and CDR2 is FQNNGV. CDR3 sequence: CASSPTSGISYEQYF. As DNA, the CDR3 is TGTGCCAGCAGCCCGACTAGCGGGATATCCTACGAGCAGTACTTC.

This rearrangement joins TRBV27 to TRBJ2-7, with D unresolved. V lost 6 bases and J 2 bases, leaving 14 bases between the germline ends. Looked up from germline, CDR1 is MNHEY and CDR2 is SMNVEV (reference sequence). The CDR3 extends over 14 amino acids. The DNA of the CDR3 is TGTGCCAGCAGCCCGCGTGGCGGAGCCTACGAGCAGTACTTC. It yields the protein CASSPRGGAYEQYF.